Detailed here is one T cell receptor beta chain. Its cognate antigen is unknown. These data are taken from a study of HIV-infected patients and healthy controls. The study's findings and limits: HIV-infected patients and controls differed significantly in mean usage of eight alpha and eight beta V genes. Healthy controls carried many MAIT alpha-chain CDR3s, while HIV+ repertoires had few.

All unsorted peripheral T cells were captured because whole blood was used without fractionation. About 550 ng RNA was reverse transcribed with alpha and beta constant-region primers. Using multiplexing indices, alpha and beta chain libraries were generated apart by chain-specific third strand synthesis. TCRdb analysed the 5' RACE reads with MiXCR anew, one entry per CDR3 protein. The table has about 13,000 distinct CDR3 sequences, about 9.8% seen once. The TCR sequence derives from an adult in good health. The sequencing input was blood.

CDR3 loop: CASSYRAAAGTEAFF. DNA for the CDR3: TGTGCCAGCAGTTACAGGGCAGCGGCGGGCACTGAAGCTTTCTTT. This chain uses TRBV6-2 or TRBV6-3 with TRBJ1-1; D gene unclear. Germline V gene sequence: CDR1 MNHEY, CDR2 SVGEGT. This CDR3 contains 15 residues. Trimming pared 2 bases from V and 4 bases from J, leaving 14 bases between.